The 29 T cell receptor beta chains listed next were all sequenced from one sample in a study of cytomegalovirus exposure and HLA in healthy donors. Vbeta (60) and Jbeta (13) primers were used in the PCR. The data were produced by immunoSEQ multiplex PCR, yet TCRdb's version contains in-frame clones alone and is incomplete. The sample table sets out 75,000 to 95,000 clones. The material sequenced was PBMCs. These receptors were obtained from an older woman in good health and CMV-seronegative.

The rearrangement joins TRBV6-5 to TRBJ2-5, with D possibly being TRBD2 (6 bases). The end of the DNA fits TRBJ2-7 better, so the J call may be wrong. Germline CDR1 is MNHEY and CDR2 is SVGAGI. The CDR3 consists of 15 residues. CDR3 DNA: TGTGCCAGCAGTCTATCGGCGGGACCCGGCTACGAGCAGTACTTC. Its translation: CASSLSAGPGYEQYF.

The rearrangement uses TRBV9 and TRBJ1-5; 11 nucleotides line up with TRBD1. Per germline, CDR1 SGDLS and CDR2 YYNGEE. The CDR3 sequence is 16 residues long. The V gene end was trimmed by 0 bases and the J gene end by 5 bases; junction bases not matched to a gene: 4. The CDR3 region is CASSVGLGQGDQPQHF. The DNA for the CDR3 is TGTGCCAGCAGCGTAGGTTTGGGACAGGGGGATCAGCCCCAGCATTTT. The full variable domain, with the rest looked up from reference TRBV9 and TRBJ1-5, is DSGVTQTPKHLITATGQRVTLRCSPRSGDLSVYWYQQSLDQGLQFLIQYYNGEERAKGNILERFSAQQFPDLHSELNLSSLELGDSALYFCASSVGLGQGDQPQHFGDGTRLSIL.

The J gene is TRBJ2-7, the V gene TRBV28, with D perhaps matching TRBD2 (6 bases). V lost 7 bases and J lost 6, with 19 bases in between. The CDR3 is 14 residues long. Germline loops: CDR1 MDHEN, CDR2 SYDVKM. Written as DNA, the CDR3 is TGTGCCAGCACCTCTGGCGGGGAGGCAGGCGAGCAGTACTTC. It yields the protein CASTSGGEAGEQYF. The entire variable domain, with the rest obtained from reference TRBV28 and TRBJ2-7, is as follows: DVKVTQSSRYLVKRTGEKVFLECVQDMDHENMFWYRQDPGLGLRLIYFSYDVKMKEKGDIPEGYSVSREKKERFSLILESASTNQTSMYLCASTSGGEAGEQYFGPGTRLTVT.

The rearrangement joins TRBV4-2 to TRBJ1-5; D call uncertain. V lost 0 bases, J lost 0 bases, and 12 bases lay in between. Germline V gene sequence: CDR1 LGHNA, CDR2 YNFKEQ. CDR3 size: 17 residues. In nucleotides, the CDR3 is TGTGCCAGCAGCCAAGATTCAGGCAGGTATAGCAATCAGCCCCAGCATTTT. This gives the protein CASSQDSGRYSNQPQHF.

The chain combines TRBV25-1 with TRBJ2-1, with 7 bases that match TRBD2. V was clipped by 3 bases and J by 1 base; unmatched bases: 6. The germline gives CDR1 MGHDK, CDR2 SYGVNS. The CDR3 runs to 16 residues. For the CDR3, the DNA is TGTGCCAGCAGTGAGGGAGGGAGGGGTTCCTACAATGAGCAGTTCTTC. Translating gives CASSEGGRGSYNEQFF.

CDR3 sequence (DNA): TGTGCCAGCACTACAGGGGGGATCAATGAGCAGTTCTTC. It translates to CASTTGGINEQFF. The chain joins TRBV28 to TRBJ2-1, with 8 nucleotides matching TRBD1. The ends lost 7 bases at V and 6 bases at J; junction bases unmatched: 5. The CDR3 runs to 13 residues. CDR1 MDHEN and CDR2 SYDVKM come from the germline V gene.

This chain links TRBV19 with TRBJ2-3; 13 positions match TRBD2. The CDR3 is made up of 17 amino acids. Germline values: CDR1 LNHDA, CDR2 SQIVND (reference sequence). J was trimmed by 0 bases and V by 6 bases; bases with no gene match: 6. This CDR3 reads CASRKLAGGPSTDTQYF. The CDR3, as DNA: TGTGCCAGTAGGAAACTAGCGGGAGGGCCCAGCACAGATACGCAGTATTTT.

The CDR3 loop is CASSWTGSGANVLTF. In DNA, the CDR3 is TGTGCCAGCAGCTGGACAGGCTCTGGGGCCAACGTCCTGACTTTC. The V gene is TRBV7-9, the J gene TRBJ2-6, with TRBD1 matching 7 bases. V trimming: 4 bases; J trimming: 0 bases; junction bases outside the gene matches: 0. CDR3 length: 15 residues. Germline assignment: CDR1 SEHNR and CDR2 FQNEAQ (reference sequence).

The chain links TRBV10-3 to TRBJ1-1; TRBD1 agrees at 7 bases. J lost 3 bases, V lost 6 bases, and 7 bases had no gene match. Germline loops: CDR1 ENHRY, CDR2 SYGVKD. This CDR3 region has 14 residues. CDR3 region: CAIRPSGGYTEAFF. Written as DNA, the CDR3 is TGTGCCATCAGACCTTCAGGGGGGTACACTGAAGCTTTCTTT.

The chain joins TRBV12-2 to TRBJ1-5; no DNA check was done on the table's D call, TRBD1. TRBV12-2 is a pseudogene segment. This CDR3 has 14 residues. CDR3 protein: CASGETQGDQPQHF. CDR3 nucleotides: TGTGCAAGCGGGGAAACACAGGGGGATCAGCCCCAGCATTTT.

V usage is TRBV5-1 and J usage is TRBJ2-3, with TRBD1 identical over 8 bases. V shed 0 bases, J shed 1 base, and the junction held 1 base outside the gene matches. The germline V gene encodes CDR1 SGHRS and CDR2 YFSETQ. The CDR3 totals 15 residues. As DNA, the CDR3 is TGCGCCAGCAGCTTGGAGGACAGGGGCACAGATACGCAGTATTTT. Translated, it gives CASSLEDRGTDTQYF.

CDR3 nucleotides: TGTGCCAGCGTCTATCGGTCTGGGAGAAACACTGAAGCTTTCTTT. The encoded protein is CASVYRSGRNTEAFF. The genes are TRBV27 and TRBJ1-1, with D hard to call. The CDR3 is made up of 15 amino acids. Between the trimmed V and J ends, which lost 8 bases and 2 bases, there was a span of 18 bases. The V gene's germline CDR1 is MNHEY and CDR2 SMNVEV (reference sequence).

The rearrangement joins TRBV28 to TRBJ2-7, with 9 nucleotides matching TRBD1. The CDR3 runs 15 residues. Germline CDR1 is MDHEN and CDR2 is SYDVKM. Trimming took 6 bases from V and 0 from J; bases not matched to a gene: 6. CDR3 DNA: TGTGCCAGCAGAACCGGGACAGGGAGCTCCTACGAGCAGTACTTC. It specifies CASRTGTGSSYEQYF.

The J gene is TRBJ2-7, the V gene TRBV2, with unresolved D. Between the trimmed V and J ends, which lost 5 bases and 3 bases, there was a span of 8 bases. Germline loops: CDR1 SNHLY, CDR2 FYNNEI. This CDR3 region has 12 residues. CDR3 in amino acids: CASSLTNYEQYF. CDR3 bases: TGTGCCAGCAGTCTTACAAACTACGAGCAGTACTTC.

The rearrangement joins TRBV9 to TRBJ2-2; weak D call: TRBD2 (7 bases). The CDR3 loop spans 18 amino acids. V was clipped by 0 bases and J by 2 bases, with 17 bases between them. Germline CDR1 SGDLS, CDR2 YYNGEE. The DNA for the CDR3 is TGTGCCAGCAGCGTAGCTACAAGGGGGACTACAAACACCGGGGAGCTGTTTTTT. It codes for CASSVATRGTTNTGELFF.

CDR3 coding DNA: TGCGCCAGCAGCTTCGGGGGACAAGAGACCCAGTACTTC. Its translation is CASSFGGQETQYF. The chain is built from TRBV5-1 and TRBJ2-5, with a possible D match to TRBD2 (6 bases). V dropped 2 bases and J dropped 2 bases, with 7 bases sitting between them. The CDR3 is 13 amino acids. Germline-derived CDR1 and CDR2 are SGHRS and YFSETQ.

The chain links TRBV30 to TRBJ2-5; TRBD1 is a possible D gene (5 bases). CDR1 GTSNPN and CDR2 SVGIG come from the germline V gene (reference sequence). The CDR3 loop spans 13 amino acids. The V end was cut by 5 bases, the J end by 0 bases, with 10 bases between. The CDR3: CAWAGSHQETQYF. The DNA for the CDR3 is TGTGCCTGGGCAGGGTCCCACCAAGAGACCCAGTACTTC.

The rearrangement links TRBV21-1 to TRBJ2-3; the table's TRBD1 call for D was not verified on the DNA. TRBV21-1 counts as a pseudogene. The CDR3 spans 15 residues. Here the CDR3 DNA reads TGTGCCAGCAGCAATGGCAGGGTCACTACAGATACGCAGTATTTT. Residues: CASSNGRVTTDTQYF.

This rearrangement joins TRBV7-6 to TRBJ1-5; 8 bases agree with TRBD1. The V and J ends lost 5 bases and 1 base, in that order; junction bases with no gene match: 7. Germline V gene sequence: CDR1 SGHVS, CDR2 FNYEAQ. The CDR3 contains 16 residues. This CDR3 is CASSIGTGKSNQPQHF. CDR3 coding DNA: TGTGCCAGCAGCATCGGGACAGGTAAAAGCAATCAGCCCCAGCATTTT.

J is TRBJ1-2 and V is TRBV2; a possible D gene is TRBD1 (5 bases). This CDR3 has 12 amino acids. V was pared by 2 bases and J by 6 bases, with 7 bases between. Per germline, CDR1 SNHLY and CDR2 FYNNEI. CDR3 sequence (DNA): TGTGCCAGCAGTGAATCGGGGGATGGCTACACCTTC. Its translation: CASSESGDGYTF.

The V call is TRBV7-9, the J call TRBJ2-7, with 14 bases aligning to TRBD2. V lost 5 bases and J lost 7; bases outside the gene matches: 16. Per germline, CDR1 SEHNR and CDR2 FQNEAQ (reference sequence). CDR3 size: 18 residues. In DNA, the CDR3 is TGTGCCAGCAGCCGTACTCAGGGATTGGGACTAGCGGGAGATGAGCAGTACTTC. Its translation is CASSRTQGLGLAGDEQYF.

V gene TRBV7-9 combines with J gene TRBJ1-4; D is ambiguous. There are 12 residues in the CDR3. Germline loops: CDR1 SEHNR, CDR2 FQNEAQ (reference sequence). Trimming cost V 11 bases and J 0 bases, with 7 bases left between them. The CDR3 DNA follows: TGTGCCGGCCAAACAACTAATGAAAAACTGTTTTTT. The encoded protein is CAGQTTNEKLFF.

The CDR3 bases are TGTGCCAGCAGCTTAGCGCCGGGACAGGGGGAGGACAATGAGCAGTTCTTC. The encoded protein is CASSLAPGQGEDNEQFF. The V gene is TRBV7-9, the J gene TRBJ2-1; 11 bases fit TRBD1. The trim removed 0 bases at V and 5 bases at J, leaving 6 bases unmatched. Per the germline V gene, CDR1 is SEHNR and CDR2 is FQNEAQ (reference sequence). This CDR3 is 17 amino acids long.

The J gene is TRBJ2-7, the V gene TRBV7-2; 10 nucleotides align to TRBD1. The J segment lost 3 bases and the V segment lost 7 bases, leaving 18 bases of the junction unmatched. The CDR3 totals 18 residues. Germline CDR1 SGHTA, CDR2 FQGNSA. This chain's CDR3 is CASTHLGQGTRGNYEQYF. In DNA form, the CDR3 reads TGTGCCAGCACCCACCTGGGACAGGGGACCCGGGGGAACTACGAGCAGTACTTC.

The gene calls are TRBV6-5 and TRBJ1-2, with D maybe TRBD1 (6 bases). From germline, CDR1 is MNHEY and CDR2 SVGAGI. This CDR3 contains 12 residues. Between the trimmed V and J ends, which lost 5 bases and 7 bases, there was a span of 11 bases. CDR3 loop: CASSPGGPGYTF. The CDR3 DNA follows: TGTGCCAGCAGTCCCGGGGGGCCTGGCTACACCTTC.

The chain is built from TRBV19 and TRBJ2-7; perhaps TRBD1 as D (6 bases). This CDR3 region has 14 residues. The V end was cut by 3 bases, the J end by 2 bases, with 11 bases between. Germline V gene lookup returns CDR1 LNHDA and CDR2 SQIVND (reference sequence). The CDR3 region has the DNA TGTGCCAGTAGTATCCGCCAGGGGCCCTACGAGCAGTACTTC. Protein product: CASSIRQGPYEQYF.

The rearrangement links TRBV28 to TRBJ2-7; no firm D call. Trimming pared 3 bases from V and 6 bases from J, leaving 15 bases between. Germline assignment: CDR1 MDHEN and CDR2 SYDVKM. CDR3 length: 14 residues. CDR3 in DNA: TGTGCCAGCAGTTTCCCAGGCCGGTCTCCCGAGCAGTACTTC. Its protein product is CASSFPGRSPEQYF.

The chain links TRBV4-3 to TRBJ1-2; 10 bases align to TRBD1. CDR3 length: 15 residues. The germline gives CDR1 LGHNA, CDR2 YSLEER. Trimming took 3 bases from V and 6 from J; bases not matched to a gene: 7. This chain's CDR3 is CASSHPDRGTDGYTF. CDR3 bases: TGCGCCAGCAGCCACCCGGACAGGGGGACGGATGGCTACACCTTC.

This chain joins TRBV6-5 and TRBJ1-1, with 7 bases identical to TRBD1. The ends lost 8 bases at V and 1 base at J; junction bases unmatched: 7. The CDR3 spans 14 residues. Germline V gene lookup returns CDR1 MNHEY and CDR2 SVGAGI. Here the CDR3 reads CASGRGGTNTEAFF. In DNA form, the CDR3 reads TGTGCCAGCGGCCGAGGGGGCACGAACACTGAAGCTTTCTTT.